This T cell receptor (beta chain) was found in a study of blood T cell repertoires in COVID-19. On the study more broadly: Collection of acute and convalescent COVID-19 samples took place in the United States, Italy and Spain. Sources were T cells, B-cell-depleted T cells, or PBMCs; the material itself was cDNA or gDNA.

In the original processing: Using reference gene primer amplification, nucleated cell counts were estimated. TCRdb keeps only in-frame clones here, not all; method: immunoSEQ multiplex PCR. The V and J calls and clone size come from that table; D and trimming were worked out from the DNA. This sample has about 330,000 clones; more than 70% occur once, and the top ten carry roughly 1.6%. The CDR3 consists of 15 residues. Deletions cut 4 bases from V and 0 bases from J, with 11 bases between. CDR1 and CDR2 from the germline V gene are SGHRS and YFSETQ. Sequencing was done on a sample of peripheral blood. This receptor was identified in a woman in her fifties or sixties with acute or convalescent COVID-19. The chain couples TRBV5-1 to TRBJ1-3, with D possibly matching TRBD1 (6 bases). The CDR3 sequence: CASSVGHGSGNTIYF. The CDR3 DNA reads as TGCGCCAGCAGCGTGGGACACGGCTCTGGAAACACCATATATTTT.